This TCR beta chain was retrieved from a study of T cells and copy number aberrations in small-cell lung cancer. Comments on this clone: The antigen is not known.

A grid approach was used to sample three regions from each formalin-fixed paraffin-embedded tumor block. Only macrodissected tumor regions expected to provide at least 150 ng DNA were selected. Study outcomes and limitations: A small sample size limited this study; results need validation. Tumor T-cell density, richness and clonality fell with copy number aberration burden.

Generated by immunoSEQ multiplex PCR, the TCRdb table keeps only in-frame clones and is missing some. The repertoire holds over 500 clones, with roughly 80% as singletons. The V end was cut by 3 bases, the J end by 9 bases, with 9 bases between. Germline V CDR1 and CDR2: SGHNT, YENEEA. CDR3 size: 12 residues. V gene TRBV11-3 combines with J gene TRBJ2-1; D remains ambiguous. The origin of this receptor is a man in his 60s with small cell lung cancer. The sample consisted of tumor tissue. The CDR3 protein is CASSFSSSEQFF. The CDR3 region has the DNA TGTGCCAGCAGCTTCTCAAGCTCTGAGCAGTTCTTC. Together with reference TRBV11-3 and TRBJ2-1, the CDR3 gives the full variable domain: EAGVVQSPRYKIIEKKQPVAFWCNPISGHNTLYWYLQNLGQGPELLIRYENEEAVDDSQLPKDRFSAERLKGVDSTLKIQPAELGDSAVYLCASSFSSSEQFFGPGTRLTVL.